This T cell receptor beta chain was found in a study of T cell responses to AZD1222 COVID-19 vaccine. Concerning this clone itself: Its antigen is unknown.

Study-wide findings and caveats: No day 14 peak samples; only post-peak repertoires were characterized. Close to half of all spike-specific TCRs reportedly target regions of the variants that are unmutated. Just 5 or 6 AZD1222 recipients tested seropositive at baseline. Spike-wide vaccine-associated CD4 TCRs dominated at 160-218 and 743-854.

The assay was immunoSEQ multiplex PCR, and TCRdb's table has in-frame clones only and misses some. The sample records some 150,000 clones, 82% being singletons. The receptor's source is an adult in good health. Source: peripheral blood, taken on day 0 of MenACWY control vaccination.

CDR3 residues: CASSPWTGTNYGYTF. CDR3 sequence (DNA): TGTGCCAGCAGTCCCTGGACAGGGACTAACTATGGCTACACCTTC. The genes are TRBV27 and TRBJ1-2; 8 bases map to TRBD1. The CDR3 spans 15 residues. Germline-derived CDR1 and CDR2 are MNHEY and SMNVEV (reference sequence). The ends lost 5 bases at V and 0 bases at J; junction bases unmatched: 5.